These 21 T cell receptor beta chains were sequenced from one sample in a study of blood T cell repertoires in COVID-19. Method: immunoSEQ multiplex PCR; TCRdb's copy keeps in-frame clones and lacks some. Here the sample spans tens of thousands of clones, about 82% being singletons. Source material: peripheral blood. The receptor set was obtained from a human donor with active COVID-19. The donor label of this sample is uncertain.

Regarding this clone: Germline and junction disagree at one end, which may indicate a read error. This chain uses TRBV19 with TRBJ1-1; 9 bases align to TRBD1. The germline CDR1 and CDR2 sequences are LNHDA and SQIVND (reference sequence). The length of the CDR3 is 20 residues. As DNA, the CDR3 is TGTGCCAGTAGTATAGATTTACCCTCTTCCAATGACAGGGGGAACACTGAGGCTTTCTTT. Amino acid sequence: CASSIDLPSSNDRGNTEAFF.

The chain uses TRBV6-5 and TRBJ2-7, with D maybe TRBD2 (6 bases). Trimming shortened V by 8 bases and J by 2 bases, and 7 bases separated the two germline ends. CDR3 size: 11 residues. Germline values: CDR1 MNHEY, CDR2 SVGAGI. The CDR3: CASAGTYEQYF. The CDR3 DNA reads as TGTGCCAGCGCGGGGACCTACGAGCAGTACTTC.

The chain has TRBV4-1 and TRBJ2-5; TRBD2 aligns across 14 bases. J gave up 7 bases and V 0 bases, and 7 bases lay outside the gene matches. This CDR3 region has 17 residues. In germline, CDR1 is MGHRA, CDR2 YSYEKL. The CDR3: CASSQDSGTSGSWTQYF. CDR3 DNA: TGCGCCAGCAGCCAAGATTCTGGGACTAGCGGGAGTTGGACCCAGTACTTC.

The rearrangement uses TRBV2 and TRBJ2-2, with no clear D. From germline, CDR1 is SNHLY and CDR2 FYNNEI. CDR3 length equals 15 residues. The ends were cut back, 8 bases at V and 0 bases at J, with 13 bases in the middle. The CDR3 is CASSRQSANTGELFF. The CDR3 coding sequence is TGTGCCAGCTCTAGGCAGTCGGCGAACACCGGGGAGCTGTTTTTT.

This chain joins TRBV24-1 and TRBJ2-3; the match to TRBD2 covers 7 bases. Germline CDR1 is KGHDR and CDR2 is SFDVKD. This CDR3 is 14 amino acids long. Germline trimming cut 5 bases from V and 2 bases from J; bases unmatched to any gene: 3. The CDR3 nucleotides are TGTGCCACCAGTGGCGGGGGTTACACAGATACGCAGTATTTT. It is translated as CATSGGGYTDTQYF.

This chain joins TRBV11-2 and TRBJ2-5, with 11 bases fitting TRBD2. The CDR3 runs to 16 residues. Looked up from germline, CDR1 is SGHAT and CDR2 is FQNNGV. V lost 4 bases and J lost 3; bases outside the gene matches: 7. Here the CDR3 reads CASSSLAGAREETQYF. For the CDR3, the DNA is TGTGCCAGCAGCTCACTAGCGGGGGCCAGGGAAGAGACCCAGTACTTC. Full variable domain (rest looked up from reference TRBV11-2 and TRBJ2-5): EAGVAQSPRYKIIEKRQSVAFWCNPISGHATLYWYQQILGQGPKLLIQFQNNGVVDDSQLPKDRFSAERLKGVDSTLKIQPAKLEDSAVYLCASSSLAGAREETQYFGPGTRLLVL.

The J gene is TRBJ1-5, the V gene TRBV6-1, with D hard to call. The CDR3 is made up of 13 amino acids. Trimming left V 2 bases short and J 1 base short, with 3 bases between. Germline CDR1 is MNHNS and CDR2 is SASEGT. The CDR3 loop is CASSELSNQPQHF. The CDR3 DNA reads as TGTGCCAGCAGTGAACTCAGCAATCAGCCCCAGCATTTT.

The chain joins TRBV5-8 to TRBJ2-5, with TRBD2 identical over 9 bases. Germline V lookup: CDR1 SGHTS, CDR2 YDEGEE. This CDR3 is built from 15 residues. Germline trimming cut 2 bases from V and 4 bases from J; bases unmatched to any gene: 6. Here the CDR3 reads CASSFGLAGTETQYF. CDR3 in DNA: TGTGCCAGCAGCTTTGGGCTAGCGGGGACAGAGACCCAGTACTTC.

A few counts support this clone. The genes are TRBV9 and TRBJ1-6; D perhaps matches TRBD1 (6 bases). Germline-derived CDR1 and CDR2 are SGDLS and YYNGEE. Between the trimmed V and J ends, which lost 3 bases and 11 bases, there was a span of 18 bases. The length of the CDR3 is 15 residues. The DNA of the CDR3 is TGTGCCAGCAGCGCGACAGCGACAGGTTCTCCACCCCTCCACTTT. Translating gives CASSATATGSPPLHF.

The J gene is TRBJ2-2, the V gene TRBV19; the D gene is possibly TRBD1 (5 bases). The CDR3 is 15 residues long. Germline CDR1 reads LNHDA; CDR2 reads SQIVND (reference sequence). V lost 3 bases and J 6 bases, leaving 14 bases between the germline ends. CDR3 region: CASSIQGEISGELFF. CDR3 DNA sequence: TGTGCCAGTAGTATCCAGGGCGAGATCTCCGGGGAGCTGTTTTTT.

This clone was picked up a small number of times. The gene calls are TRBV5-5 and TRBJ2-7, with a possible D match to TRBD1 (6 bases). V lost 5 bases, J lost 0 bases, and 18 bases lay in between. Germline CDR1 and CDR2: SGHKS and YYEKEE (reference sequence). The CDR3 has 16 residues. The DNA for the CDR3 is TGTGCCAGCAGGTTCGAAACAGGGTTTAGCTCCTACGAGCAGTACTTC. The encoded protein is CASRFETGFSSYEQYF.

Turning to this clone: The junction does not match germline at one end; this may be a read error. The chain employs TRBV7-7 and TRBJ2-5; D is possibly TRBD2 (6 bases). CDR1 is SSHAT, CDR2 FNYEAQ, per germline (reference sequence). This CDR3 contains 14 residues. The CDR3 DNA reads TGTGCTAGCAGCCCGGGACTTTCAAAAGAGACCCAGTACTTC. Amino acids: CASSPGLSKETQYF. Full variable domain (rest looked up from reference TRBV7-7 and TRBJ2-5): GAGVSQSPRYKVTKRGQDVTLRCDPISSHATLYWYQQALGQGPEFLTYFNYEAQPDKSGLPSDRFSAERPEGSISTLTIQRTEQRDSAMYRCASSPGLSKETQYFGPGTRLLVL.

This chain joins TRBV6-5 and TRBJ2-2, with 14 nucleotides matching TRBD2. V lost 4 bases, J lost 6 bases, and 1 base stayed unmatched. The CDR3 consists of 15 residues. Germline loops: CDR1 MNHEY, CDR2 SVGAGI. The CDR3 DNA sequence: TGTGCCAGCAGTTCGACTAGCGGGAGGGCCGGGGAGCTGTTTTTT. Amino acid sequence: CASSSTSGRAGELFF.

V is TRBV6-6 and J is TRBJ1-4; no reliable D call. The CDR3 extends over 14 amino acids. With 2 bases removed from V and 6 bases from J, the gap between germline ends came to 10 bases. The germline CDR1 and CDR2 sequences are MNHNY and SVGAGI (reference sequence). The CDR3 loop is CASSYPSRDEKLFF. The CDR3 coding sequence is TGTGCCAGCAGTTACCCATCCCGGGATGAAAAACTGTTTTTT.

This chain connects TRBV9 to TRBJ2-2; 8 positions match TRBD1. Trimming took 0 bases from V and 2 from J; bases not matched to a gene: 12. The CDR3 has 19 amino acids. Looked up from germline, CDR1 is SGDLS and CDR2 is YYNGEE. CDR3 residues: CASSVDGQGGFGNTGELFF. CDR3 nucleotide sequence: TGTGCCAGCAGCGTAGATGGACAGGGCGGCTTTGGAAACACCGGGGAGCTGTTTTTT.

Here the CDR3 reads CASSLGQQYNSPLHF. The CDR3 nucleotides read TGCGCCAGCAGCTTGGGCCAACAGTACAATTCACCCCTCCACTTT. The chain uses TRBV5-1 and TRBJ1-6, with D unclear. Trimming cost V 0 bases and J 7 bases, with 11 bases left between them. The CDR3 has 15 residues. Germline CDR1 and CDR2: SGHRS and YFSETQ.

By share, this clone counts as medium-sized (0.01 to 0.1%). The rearrangement uses TRBV5-4 and TRBJ2-3; the D gene is possibly TRBD1 (6 bases). V lost 5 bases and J lost 2, with 15 bases in between. The length of the CDR3 is 15 residues. Germline CDR1 SGHNT, CDR2 YYREEE (reference sequence). This chain's CDR3 is CASSPGHTLTDTQYF. The CDR3 nucleotides read TGTGCCAGCAGTCCGGGACACACCCTCACAGATACGCAGTATTTT.

The chain employs TRBV3-1 (or the pseudogene TRBV3-2) and TRBJ2-7; 8 positions match TRBD2. This CDR3 spans 14 amino acids. Looked up from germline, CDR1 is LGHDT and CDR2 is YNNKEL (reference sequence). J lost 7 bases, V lost 1 base, and 6 bases had no gene match. DNA of the CDR3: TGTGCCAGCAGCCAAGGGACTAGCAGTTTAGAGCAGTACTTC. Protein sequence: CASSQGTSSLEQYF.

The chain employs TRBV28 and TRBJ1-1; 7 positions match TRBD1. Trimming removed 2 bases from V and 7 bases from J; junction bases left unmatched: 13. From germline, CDR1 is MDHEN and CDR2 SYDVKM. The CDR3 length is 16 residues. The DNA of the CDR3 is TGTGCCAGCAGTTTACCGGGACAGCGAAAGAAGATTGAAGCTTTCTTT. This sequence encodes CASSLPGQRKKIEAFF.

The V call is TRBV10-1, the J call TRBJ2-7, with a possible D match to TRBD2 (6 bases). V lost 8 bases and J 5 bases, leaving 13 bases between the germline ends. This CDR3 contains 12 residues. Germline loops: CDR1 WNHNN, CDR2 SYGVQD (reference sequence). The CDR3 here is CASATSFHEQYF. Written as DNA, the CDR3 is TGCGCCAGCGCGACTAGTTTCCACGAGCAGTACTTC.

V gene TRBV5-4 combines with J gene TRBJ2-1, with a possible D match to TRBD2 (6 bases). This CDR3 contains 13 residues. CDR1 is SGHNT and CDR2 is YYREEE in the germline V gene (reference sequence). The V and J ends lost 4 bases and 9 bases respectively, with 14 bases between them. CDR3 amino acids: CASSRDSAGEQFF. In DNA, the CDR3 is TGTGCCAGCAGCCGGGACTCCGCGGGTGAGCAGTTCTTC.